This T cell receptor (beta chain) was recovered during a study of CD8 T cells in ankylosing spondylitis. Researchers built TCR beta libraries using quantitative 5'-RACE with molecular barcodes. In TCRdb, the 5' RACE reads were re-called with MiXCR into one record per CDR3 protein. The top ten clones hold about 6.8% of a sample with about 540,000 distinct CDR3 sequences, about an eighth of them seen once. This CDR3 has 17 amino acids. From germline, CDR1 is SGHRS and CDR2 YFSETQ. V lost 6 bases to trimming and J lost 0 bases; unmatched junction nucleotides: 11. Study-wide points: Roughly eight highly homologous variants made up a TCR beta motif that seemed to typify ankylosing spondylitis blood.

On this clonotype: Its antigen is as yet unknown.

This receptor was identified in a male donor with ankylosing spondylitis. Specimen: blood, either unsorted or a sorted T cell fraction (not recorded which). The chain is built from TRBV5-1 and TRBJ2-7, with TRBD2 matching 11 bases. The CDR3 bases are TGCGCCAGCACCCAGGGGTATGGGACTAGCGGCTCCTACGAGCAGTACGTC. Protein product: CASTQGYGTSGSYEQYV.